This T cell receptor beta chain derives from a study of CD8 T cells in ankylosing spondylitis. The study, taken as a whole, reports: As reported, disease-linked clones showed significant enrichment in matched ankylosing spondylitis synovial fluid.

Library preparation for TCR beta used quantitative 5'-RACE with molecular barcodes. TCRdb recomputed calls from the 5' RACE reads with MiXCR, one row per CDR3 protein. The sample shows around 39,000 distinct CDR3 sequences, 16% of them seen only once. This CDR3 is built from 13 residues. Germline CDR1 and CDR2: MNHEY and SVGAGI. Deletions cut 8 bases from V and 8 bases from J, with 16 bases between. Comments on this clonotype: Its target is not known.

The chain uses TRBV6-5 and TRBJ2-1; possible D gene TRBD2, 5 bases. The receptor comes from a male donor with ankylosing spondylitis or in good health (not recorded which). Material: blood. The CDR3 region is CASGRGNADEQFF. For the CDR3, the DNA is TGTGCCAGCGGCAGAGGGAACGCCGATGAGCAGTTCTTC.